This section outlines one T cell receptor beta chain sequence together with its context. Its target is unknown. This specimen belongs to a study of cytomegalovirus exposure and HLA in healthy donors. Study overall: Earlier, 100 million to 120 million unique TCR beta sequences were recovered from roughly 180 million T cells by an analysis.

Study outcomes and limitations: A few CMV-associated chains proved CMV antigen-specific in vitro. A later analysis by the authors found several of the most significant clusters apparently linked to common viral pathogens. Reported results showed that the classifier diagnosed cytomegalovirus status with high specificity and sensitivity.

Germline CDR1 and CDR2: SQVTM and ANQGSEA. Trimming cost V 6 bases and J 3 bases, with 12 bases left between them. CDR3 length: 13 residues. With 60 Vbeta and 13 Jbeta primers, the PCR was carried out. Measured with immunoSEQ multiplex PCR; TCRdb has only the in-frame clones, and not every one. The table has more than 90,000 clones, around 74% seen once. The V and J genes are TRBV29-1 and TRBJ2-1; D might be TRBD1 (5 bases). The source is a man aged 40-50 years in good health and CMV-seropositive. The sequencing input was PBMCs. CDR3 DNA: TGCAGCGTCTATATGACAGACTACAATGAGCAGTTCTTC. This encodes CSVYMTDYNEQFF.